One sample yielded the 31 T cell receptor beta chains listed below, sequenced in a study of blood T cell repertoires in COVID-19. Libraries were prepared by immunoSEQ multiplex PCR; TCRdb keeps only in-frame clonotypes and omits some of them. The data show roughly 34,000 clones, about 89% seen once. Sequences were obtained from peripheral blood. The source of these receptors is an older man with active COVID-19.

This clone was counted between two and nine times. The chain employs TRBV5-6 and TRBJ2-3; no reliable D call. This CDR3 is 17 amino acids long. The germline gives CDR1 SGHDT, CDR2 YYEEEE. Trimming took 0 bases from V and 0 from J, leaving 14 bases between them. CDR3 DNA sequence: TGTGCCAGCAGCTTGGAGTCCGGTTTGACTAGCACAGATACGCAGTATTTT. Translated: CASSLESGLTSTDTQYF.

V and J are TRBV5-1 and TRBJ1-1; 8 bases align to TRBD1. In germline, CDR1 is SGHRS, CDR2 YFSETQ. The CDR3 extends over 13 amino acids. The V gene end was trimmed by 6 bases and the J gene end by 8 bases; junction bases not matched to a gene: 9. The CDR3 coding sequence is TGCGCCAGCACCGAGCCAGGGGGCTCAGAAGCTTTCTTT. Translating gives CASTEPGGSEAFF.

The CDR3, as DNA: TGTGCCAGCAGCTGGGGTAGCGGGAACACCGGGGAGCTGTTTTTT. It specifies CASSWGSGNTGELFF. The chain employs TRBV7-2 and TRBJ2-2; possibly TRBD2 for D (6 bases). The CDR3 extends over 15 amino acids. Trimming cost V 4 bases and J 1 base, with 10 bases left between them. The V gene's germline CDR1 is SGHTA and CDR2 FQGNSA.

The CDR3 loop reads CASSQVNNEQFF. The CDR3, as DNA: TGTGCCAGCAGCCAAGTAAACAATGAGCAGTTCTTC. This chain links TRBV3-1 (or the pseudogene TRBV3-2) with TRBJ2-1; D not resolved. The V gene's germline CDR1 is LGHDT and CDR2 YNNKEL (reference sequence). V dropped 1 base and J dropped 5 bases, with 3 bases sitting between them. The CDR3 extends over 12 amino acids.

The chain combines TRBV5-6 with TRBJ2-4; TRBD2 matches at 9 bases. From germline, CDR1 is SGHDT and CDR2 YYEEEE. The V gene end was trimmed by 1 base and the J gene end by 5 bases; junction bases not matched to a gene: 4. The CDR3 contains 15 residues. As DNA, the CDR3 is TGTGCCAGCAGCTTGCTTAGCGGGAGTGAAAACATTCAGTACTTC. Its protein product is CASSLLSGSENIQYF.

The V gene is TRBV7-8, the J gene TRBJ2-5; 11 bases line up with TRBD2. Germline CDR1 SGHVS, CDR2 FQNEAQ. The CDR3 runs to 18 residues. The V segment lost 5 bases and the J segment 7 bases; nucleotides outside the gene matches: 18. The CDR3 DNA is TGTGCCAGCAGCCCAAGGGTGACTAGCGGGGTTTTTTCGGGGACCCAGTACTTC. Translated, it gives CASSPRVTSGVFSGTQYF.

The chain has TRBV3-1 (or the pseudogene TRBV3-2) and TRBJ1-2; perhaps TRBD1 as D (6 bases). In germline, CDR1 is LGHDT, CDR2 YNNKEL (reference sequence). With 1 base removed from V and 4 bases from J, the gap between germline ends came to 10 bases. CDR3 length: 14 residues. The CDR3 bases are TGTGCCAGCAGCCAAGGGGGGCCTATCTATGGCTACACCTTC. Translating it yields CASSQGGPIYGYTF.

V is TRBV25-1 and J is TRBJ1-2; 7 nucleotides line up with TRBD1. This CDR3 has 14 amino acids. Germline V gives CDR1 MGHDK, CDR2 SYGVNS. Losses at the gene ends were 5 bases for V and 8 bases for J; bases not matched to a gene: 11. The CDR3 loop is CASSKETGRGGYTF. DNA of the CDR3: TGTGCCAGCAGTAAGGAGACAGGGCGAGGAGGCTACACCTTC.

This clone occurred a few times. This chain joins TRBV30 and TRBJ2-7, with TRBD2 identical over 13 bases. Trimming at V came to 5 bases and at J to 5 bases, leaving 18 bases not matched to a gene. This CDR3 has 18 residues. Germline loops: CDR1 GTSNPN, CDR2 SVGIG (reference sequence). In nucleotides, the CDR3 is TGTGCCTGGGACAGGCGGGTCACTAGCGGGAGGGACCCCCACGAGCAGTACTTC. This gives the protein CAWDRRVTSGRDPHEQYF.

CDR3 amino acids: CASTPSGSRNEQFF. The CDR3 DNA reads TGTGCCAGTACCCCTAGCGGGAGCCGCAATGAGCAGTTCTTC. This chain joins TRBV19 and TRBJ2-1, with 10 bases fitting TRBD2. CDR1 is LNHDA, CDR2 SQIVND, per germline (reference sequence). The CDR3 totals 14 residues. The V and J ends lost 7 bases and 6 bases, in that order; junction bases with no gene match: 6.

This chain joins TRBV3-1 (or the pseudogene TRBV3-2) and TRBJ2-1, with TRBD2 matching over 7 bases. The CDR3 consists of 14 residues. Germline assignment: CDR1 LGHDT and CDR2 YNNKEL (reference sequence). V trimming: 8 bases; J trimming: 2 bases; junction bases outside the gene matches: 6. CDR3 sequence reads: CASGTGLAYNEQFF. DNA for the CDR3: TGTGCCAGCGGAACTGGACTAGCCTACAATGAGCAGTTCTTC.

J is TRBJ2-7 and V is TRBV10-2; a weak D match, TRBD2 (5 bases). V gave up 7 bases and J gave up 3 bases, with 7 bases separating them. The CDR3 has 11 residues. From germline, CDR1 is WSHSY and CDR2 SAAADI. Here the CDR3 reads CASTGDYEQYF. The CDR3 region has the DNA TGCGCCAGCACCGGGGACTACGAGCAGTACTTC.

There are a few counts of this clone. This chain joins TRBV30 and TRBJ2-1, with D perhaps TRBD2 (6 bases). The ends were cut back, 1 base at V and 8 bases at J, with 24 bases in the middle. CDR3 size: 17 residues. CDR1 is GTSNPN, CDR2 SVGIG, per germline (reference sequence). CDR3 coding DNA: TGTGCCTGGAGTGAGGGACCCAGGGCGGGATCGTATTATGAGCAGTTCTTC. It codes for CAWSEGPRAGSYYEQFF.

With respect to this clone: The sample holds other DNA sequences that translate to the same CDR3. This rearrangement joins TRBV12-3 or TRBV12-4 to TRBJ2-7; possibly TRBD1 for D (6 bases). V was pared by 5 bases and J by 3 bases, with 8 bases between. CDR3 size: 12 residues. The CDR3 here is CASSPDSYEQYF. CDR3 nucleotides: TGTGCCAGCAGTCCGGACAGCTACGAGCAGTACTTC.

The chain is built from TRBV11-2 and TRBJ1-1, with TRBD1 identical over 7 bases. The germline gives CDR1 SGHAT, CDR2 FQNNGV. The CDR3 is 18 amino acids. Unmatched junction bases numbered 26, after V lost 5 bases and J lost 11 bases. The CDR3 region is CASSPNPLLFGTDARAFF. The CDR3 nucleotides read TGTGCCAGCAGCCCGAACCCGCTACTCTTCGGGACAGATGCTCGTGCTTTCTTT.

The J gene is TRBJ2-1, the V gene TRBV4-1; TRBD2 aligns across 9 bases. The V segment lost 3 bases and the J segment 8 bases; nucleotides outside the gene matches: 11. Germline loops: CDR1 MGHRA, CDR2 YSYEKL. This CDR3 region has 16 residues. This CDR3 reads CASSQGLATKRDEQFF. The DNA for the CDR3 is TGCGCCAGCAGCCAGGGACTAGCTACGAAAAGGGATGAGCAGTTCTTC.

The chain recombines TRBV13 with TRBJ2-2, with 11 bases aligning to TRBD2. Germline loops: CDR1 PRHDT, CDR2 FYEKMQ (reference sequence). The CDR3 is 15 residues long. Trimming at V came to 4 bases and at J to 8 bases, leaving 6 bases not matched to a gene. CDR3 DNA sequence: TGTGCCAGCAGCTCTCGACTAGCGGGAACGGGGGAGCTGTTTTTT. It translates to CASSSRLAGTGELFF.

V is TRBV3-1 (or the pseudogene TRBV3-2) and J is TRBJ2-1, with 7 bases aligning to TRBD2. CDR3 length: 18 residues. The germline CDR1 and CDR2 sequences are LGHDT and YNNKEL (reference sequence). J was trimmed by 5 bases and V by 1 base; bases with no gene match: 14. The CDR3 loop is CASSQVELSGGGNNEQFF. The CDR3 nucleotides are TGTGCCAGCAGCCAAGTTGAATTGTCGGGAGGAGGAAACAATGAGCAGTTCTTC.

V is TRBV12-5 and J is TRBJ2-1; D may be TRBD2 (6 bases). This CDR3 comprises 13 residues. Germline V gene lookup returns CDR1 LGHNT and CDR2 FRNRAP. V was trimmed by 1 base and J by 12 bases, leaving 13 bases between them. The CDR3 nucleotides read TGTGCTAGTGGTTTGGCAGGTGGGGGAGGGCAGTTCTTC. This encodes CASGLAGGGGQFF.

This clone has more than one count but fewer than ten. This chain connects TRBV3-1 (or the pseudogene TRBV3-2) to TRBJ2-7; tentative D call: TRBD2 (7 bases). There are 17 residues in the CDR3. Trimming shortened V by 1 base and J by 2 bases, and 18 bases separated the two germline ends. Germline assignment: CDR1 LGHDT and CDR2 YNNKEL (reference sequence). The CDR3 DNA sequence: TGTGCCAGCAGCCAAGGACTAGGCTCGGGGGGCGCCTACGAGCAGTACTTC. This codes for CASSQGLGSGGAYEQYF.

The V and J genes are TRBV28 and TRBJ2-1; D is unclear. The germline CDR1 and CDR2 sequences are MDHEN and SYDVKM. The CDR3 contains 15 residues. Between the trimmed V and J ends, which lost 2 bases and 0 bases, there was a span of 8 bases. CDR3 amino acids: CASSLGPSSYNEQFF. The CDR3 coding sequence is TGTGCCAGCAGTTTAGGGCCCAGCTCCTACAATGAGCAGTTCTTC. Complete variable domain (other parts from reference TRBV28 and TRBJ2-1): DVKVTQSSRYLVKRTGEKVFLECVQDMDHENMFWYRQDPGLGLRLIYFSYDVKMKEKGDIPEGYSVSREKKERFSLILESASTNQTSMYLCASSLGPSSYNEQFFGPGTRLTVL.

This rearrangement joins TRBV3-1 (or the pseudogene TRBV3-2) to TRBJ2-2; 13 positions agree with TRBD2. Germline V CDR1 and CDR2: LGHDT, YNNKEL (reference sequence). CDR3 length: 16 amino acids. J was trimmed by 5 bases and V by 1 base; bases with no gene match: 1. The CDR3 nucleotides are TGTGCCAGCAGCCAAGGGACTAGCGGGAGAACCGGGGAGCTGTTTTTT. As protein: CASSQGTSGRTGELFF.

This chain links TRBV4-3 with TRBJ2-3, with a weak D call TRBD1 (7 bases). This CDR3 is built from 18 residues. The germline CDR1 and CDR2 sequences are LGHNA and YSLEER. The V end lost 0 bases, the J end lost 2 bases, and 18 bases lay between the germline ends. The CDR3 region has the DNA TGCGCCAGCAGCCAAGATTGGGACAGTGGGGGGTTCACAGATACGCAGTATTTT. This codes for CASSQDWDSGGFTDTQYF.

This chain links TRBV24-1 with TRBJ2-5; the D gene is possibly TRBD2 (6 bases). V was pared by 1 base and J by 5 bases, with 10 bases between. From germline, CDR1 is KGHDR and CDR2 SFDVKD. This CDR3 has 14 residues. The CDR3 protein is CATSDFIGGETQYF. The CDR3 bases are TGTGCCACCAGTGATTTTATTGGAGGGGAGACCCAGTACTTC.

V is TRBV28 and J is TRBJ2-7; D may be TRBD2 (6 bases). Per the germline V gene, CDR1 is MDHEN and CDR2 is SYDVKM. Trimming left V 2 bases short and J 7 bases short, with 18 bases between. There are 15 residues in the CDR3. The CDR3 sequence is CASSLQSATEGEQYF. CDR3 DNA sequence: TGTGCCAGCAGTTTACAATCGGCGACGGAGGGTGAGCAGTACTTC.

This clone was seen more than once but under ten times. V is TRBV6-6 and J is TRBJ1-1; D gene ambiguous. From germline, CDR1 is MNHNY and CDR2 SVGAGI (reference sequence). The CDR3 has 11 amino acids. Trimming cost V 6 bases and J 2 bases, with 4 bases left between them. The CDR3 protein is CASSSNTEAFF. The DNA of the CDR3 is TGTGCCAGCAGCTCCAACACTGAAGCTTTCTTT.

The chain combines TRBV5-6 with TRBJ2-5; 8 bases agree with TRBD1. In germline, CDR1 is SGHDT, CDR2 YYEEEE. J gave up 5 bases and V 5 bases, and 2 bases lay outside the gene matches. The CDR3 totals 12 residues. The CDR3 nucleotides are TGTGCCAGCAGTCGACAGGGGGAGACCCAGTACTTC. Its translation: CASSRQGETQYF.

This chain connects TRBV6-2 or TRBV6-3 to TRBJ2-7; 11 bases are shared with TRBD2. V shed 6 bases and J 9 bases; nucleotides not matched to a gene: 7. This CDR3 region has 13 residues. CDR1 is MNHEY and CDR2 is SVGEGT in the germline V gene. CDR3 protein: CASSPILAGGQYF. The CDR3 nucleotides are TGTGCCAGCAGCCCTATCCTAGCGGGAGGGCAGTACTTC.

The chain combines TRBV19 with TRBJ1-6, with 7 bases matching TRBD1. Germline values: CDR1 LNHDA, CDR2 SQIVND (reference sequence). This CDR3 is built from 17 residues. With V trimmed by 3 bases and J by 10 bases, 15 bases remained unmatched. CDR3 nucleotide sequence: TGTGCCAGTAGTATTCGAGGTCGGGACAGAGAAGGATCACCCCTCCACTTT. It specifies CASSIRGRDREGSPLHF. Variable domain in full (rest from reference TRBV19 and TRBJ1-6): DGGITQSPKYLFRKEGQNVTLSCEQNLNHDAMYWYRQDPGQGLRLIYYSQIVNDFQKGDIAEGYSVSREKKESFPLTVTSAQKNPTAFYLCASSIRGRDREGSPLHFGNGTRLTVT.

Only one count was recorded for this clone. The chain is built from TRBV10-3 and TRBJ1-2; 11 bases align to TRBD1. Trimming removed 5 bases from V and 7 bases from J; junction bases left unmatched: 6. This CDR3 spans 14 amino acids. The V gene's germline CDR1 is ENHRY and CDR2 SYGVKD. CDR3 DNA sequence: TGTGCCATCAGTCCCGCGGACAGGGGGCCTGGCTACACCTTC. Amino acid sequence: CAISPADRGPGYTF.

This sequence joins TRBV9 and TRBJ2-7; possible D gene TRBD1, 6 bases. The V and J ends lost 0 bases and 6 bases respectively, with 10 bases between them. The CDR3 totals 13 residues. The germline gives CDR1 SGDLS, CDR2 YYNGEE. CDR3 loop: CASSVGTGSEQYF. In nucleotides, the CDR3 is TGTGCCAGCAGCGTAGGTACAGGGTCCGAGCAGTACTTC.